The clone carrying this T cell receptor beta chain has just a few counts. This record comes from a study of T cells in Graves' hyperthyroidism and ophthalmopathy. This CDR3 region has 13 residues. In germline, CDR1 is MNHEY, CDR2 SMNVEV (reference sequence). Trimming removed 2 bases from V and 7 bases from J; junction bases left unmatched: 1. The TCR beta CDR3 regions underwent amplification using RNA transcripts as the source. When the TCR CDR3 underwent first-round RT-PCR, the HTBI primer set was used. MiXCR, run by TCRdb on the multiplex PCR reads, gives a single entry per CDR3 protein. The data show around 690,000 distinct CDR3 sequences, 15% to 20% seen once.

This TCR came from a man aged 45-65 years with Graves' hyperthyroidism. The sequencing sample was made of blood. V gene TRBV27 combines with J gene TRBJ2-2; 7 bases match TRBD2. The CDR3, as DNA: TGTGCCAGCAGTTTACGGGAGGTCGGGGAGCTGTTTTTT. Protein product: CASSLREVGELFF.